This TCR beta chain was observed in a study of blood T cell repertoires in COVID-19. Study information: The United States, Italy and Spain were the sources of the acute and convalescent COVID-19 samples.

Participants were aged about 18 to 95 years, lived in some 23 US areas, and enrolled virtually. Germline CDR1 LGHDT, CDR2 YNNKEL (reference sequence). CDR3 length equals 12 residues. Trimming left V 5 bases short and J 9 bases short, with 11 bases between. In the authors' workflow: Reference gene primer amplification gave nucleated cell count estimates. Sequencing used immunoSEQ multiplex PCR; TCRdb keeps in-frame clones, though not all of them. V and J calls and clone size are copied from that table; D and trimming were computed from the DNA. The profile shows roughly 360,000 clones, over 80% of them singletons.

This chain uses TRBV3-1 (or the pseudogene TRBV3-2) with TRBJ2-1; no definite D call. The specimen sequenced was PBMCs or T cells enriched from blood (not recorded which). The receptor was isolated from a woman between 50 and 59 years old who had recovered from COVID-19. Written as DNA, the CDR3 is TGTGCCAGCAGCTATCTCTTCGGTGAGCAGTTCTTC. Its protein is CASSYLFGEQFF.